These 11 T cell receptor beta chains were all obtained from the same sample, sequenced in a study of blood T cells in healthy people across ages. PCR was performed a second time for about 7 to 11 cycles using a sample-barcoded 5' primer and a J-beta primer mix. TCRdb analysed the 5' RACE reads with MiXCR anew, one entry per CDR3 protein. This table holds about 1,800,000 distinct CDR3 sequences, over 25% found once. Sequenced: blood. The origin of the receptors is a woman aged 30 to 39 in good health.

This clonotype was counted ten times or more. CDR3 in amino acids: CSVVGREQYF. CDR3 coding DNA: TGCAGCGTTGTAGGGAGGGAGCAGTACTTC. This rearrangement joins TRBV29-1 to TRBJ2-7; a possible D gene is TRBD2 (6 bases). This CDR3 contains 10 residues. Germline CDR1 is SQVTM and CDR2 is ANQGSEA. Trimming stripped 4 bases from V and 7 bases from J, with 8 bases between.

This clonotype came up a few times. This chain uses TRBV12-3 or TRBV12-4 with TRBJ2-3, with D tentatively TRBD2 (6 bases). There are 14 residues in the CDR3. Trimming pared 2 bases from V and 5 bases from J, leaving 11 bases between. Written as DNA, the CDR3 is TGTGCCAGCAGTTTACGGGAGCGAGGAGATACGCAGTATTTT. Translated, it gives CASSLRERGDTQYF.

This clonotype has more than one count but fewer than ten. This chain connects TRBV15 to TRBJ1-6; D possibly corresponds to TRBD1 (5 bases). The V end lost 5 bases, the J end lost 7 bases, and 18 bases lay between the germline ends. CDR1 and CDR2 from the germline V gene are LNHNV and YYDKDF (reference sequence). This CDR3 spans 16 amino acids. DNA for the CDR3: TGTGCCACCAGCTCAGGAAGTGGGGACCGAAATTCACCCCTCCACTTT. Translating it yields CATSSGSGDRNSPLHF.

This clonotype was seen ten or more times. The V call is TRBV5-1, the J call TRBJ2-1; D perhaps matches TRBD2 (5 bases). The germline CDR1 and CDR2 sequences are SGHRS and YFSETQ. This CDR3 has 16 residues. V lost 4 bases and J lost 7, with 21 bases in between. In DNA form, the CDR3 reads TGCGCCAGCAGCCCGCTAACCGGGATCTTAGGGAATGAGCAGTTCTTC. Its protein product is CASSPLTGILGNEQFF.

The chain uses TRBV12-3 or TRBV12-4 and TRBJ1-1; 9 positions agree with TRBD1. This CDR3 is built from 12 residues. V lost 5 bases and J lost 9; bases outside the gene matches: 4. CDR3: CASSPGTGKAFF. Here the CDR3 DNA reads TGTGCCAGCAGTCCGGGGACAGGGAAAGCTTTCTTT.

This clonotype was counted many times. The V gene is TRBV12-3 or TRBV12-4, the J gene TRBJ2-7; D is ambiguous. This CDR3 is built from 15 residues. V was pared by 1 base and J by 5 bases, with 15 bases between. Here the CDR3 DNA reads TGTGCCAGCAGTTTAGACGGCAGGCCAAGGGACGAGCAGTACTTC. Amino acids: CASSLDGRPRDEQYF.

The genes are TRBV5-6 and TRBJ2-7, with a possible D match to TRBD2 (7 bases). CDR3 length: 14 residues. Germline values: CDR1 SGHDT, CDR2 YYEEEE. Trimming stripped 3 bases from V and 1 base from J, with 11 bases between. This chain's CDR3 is CASSSRGASYEQYF. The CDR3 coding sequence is TGTGCCAGCAGCTCTCGGGGGGCTTCCTACGAGCAGTACTTC.

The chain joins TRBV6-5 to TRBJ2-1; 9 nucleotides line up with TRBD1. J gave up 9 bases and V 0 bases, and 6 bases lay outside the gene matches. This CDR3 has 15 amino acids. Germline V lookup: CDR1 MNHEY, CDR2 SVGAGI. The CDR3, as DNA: TGTGCCAGCAGTTACTCGGGACAGGGCTATCGTGAGCAGTTCTTC. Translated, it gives CASSYSGQGYREQFF.

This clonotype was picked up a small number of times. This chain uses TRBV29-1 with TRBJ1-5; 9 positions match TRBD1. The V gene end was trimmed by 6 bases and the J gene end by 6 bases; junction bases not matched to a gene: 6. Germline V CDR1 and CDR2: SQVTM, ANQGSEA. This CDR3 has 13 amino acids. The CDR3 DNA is TGCAGCGTACGGACAGGGGACGGTCAGCCCCAGCATTTT. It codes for CSVRTGDGQPQHF.

DNA of the CDR3: TGTGCCAGCAGTTACGCTACTACAACTAACACCGGGGAGCTGTTTTTT. Protein sequence: CASSYATTTNTGELFF. This rearrangement joins TRBV6-5 to TRBJ2-2, with D unresolved. Trimming stripped 2 bases from V and 2 bases from J, with 12 bases between. This CDR3 is 16 amino acids long. Looked up from germline, CDR1 is MNHEY and CDR2 is SVGAGI.

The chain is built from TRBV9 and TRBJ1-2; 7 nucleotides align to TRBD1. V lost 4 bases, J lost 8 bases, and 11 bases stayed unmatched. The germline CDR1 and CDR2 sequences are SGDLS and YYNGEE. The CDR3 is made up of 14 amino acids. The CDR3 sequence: CASSSRTGVGGYTF. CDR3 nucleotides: TGTGCCAGCAGCAGCCGAACAGGGGTAGGCGGCTACACCTTC.